These 18 T cell receptor beta chains share one sample of origin, sequenced in a study of T cells after posttransplantation cyclophosphamide. The protocol was immunoSEQ multiplex PCR, while the TCRdb copy is restricted to in-frame clones and leaves out a portion. The sample has 8,000 to 10,000 clones, about 90% seen once. Methotrexate plus calcineurin inhibitor accompanied controls' myeloablative marrow transplants; sampling was 1 year later. Sample: PBMCs, taken 420 to 450 days after allogeneic stem cell transplant with calcineurin inhibitor and methotrexate. The receptors derive from a male patient aged 50 to 59 who received an allogeneic stem cell transplant from an unrelated donor, was CMV-positive, and had chronic GVHD only. Some T cells may originate from the graft donor.

The rearrangement links TRBV4-2 to TRBJ1-1; no definite D call. The CDR3 loop spans 14 amino acids. Trimming pared 0 bases from V and 6 bases from J, leaving 11 bases between. Germline assignment: CDR1 LGHNA and CDR2 YNFKEQ. CDR3 loop: CASSQEPSYSEAFF. CDR3 nucleotide sequence: TGTGCCAGCAGCCAAGAACCTAGTTACTCTGAAGCTTTCTTT.

The chain has TRBV6-1 and TRBJ2-2; 9 nucleotides align to TRBD1. After removal of 7 bases from V and 4 bases from J, the junction contained 7 bases not matched to a gene. The CDR3 contains 15 residues. Germline CDR1 is MNHNS and CDR2 is SASEGT. The CDR3 loop reads CASKVPGQGTGELFF. CDR3 coding DNA: TGTGCCAGCAAGGTCCCGGGACAGGGCACCGGGGAGCTGTTTTTT.

The V call is TRBV13, the J call TRBJ2-6; D is unresolved. This CDR3 has 14 residues. Deletions cut 5 bases from V and 0 bases from J, with 5 bases between. From germline, CDR1 is PRHDT and CDR2 FYEKMQ (reference sequence). The CDR3 sequence: CASSPFSGANVLTF. The CDR3 DNA reads as TGTGCCAGCAGCCCCTTCTCTGGGGCCAACGTCCTGACTTTC.

The V call is TRBV6-1, the J call TRBJ1-2; 7 nucleotides agree with TRBD1. Germline-derived CDR1 and CDR2 are MNHNS and SASEGT. V dropped 6 bases and J dropped 4; count of bases not matched to a gene: 5. This CDR3 has 13 residues. CDR3 region: CASRTGFGYGYTF. The CDR3 nucleotides are TGTGCCAGCAGGACAGGGTTCGGCTATGGCTACACCTTC.

This chain links TRBV29-1 with TRBJ2-7; TRBD2 matches 7 bases. The germline CDR1 and CDR2 sequences are SQVTM and ANQGSEA. J gave up 3 bases and V 5 bases, and 1 base lay outside the gene matches. The CDR3 totals 11 residues. Here the CDR3 DNA reads TGCAGCGTTTCGGGGGGCTACGAGCAGTACTTC. Translating gives CSVSGGYEQYF.

V gene TRBV2 combines with J gene TRBJ1-1; D not resolved. V lost 5 bases and J 1 base, leaving 14 bases between the germline ends. CDR1 and CDR2 (germline): SNHLY, FYNNEI. The CDR3 length is 15 residues. DNA of the CDR3: TGTGCCAGCAGTCCGGGAGGGCAGAGGAACACTGAAGCTTTCTTT. Translation: CASSPGGQRNTEAFF.

The chain recombines TRBV29-1 with TRBJ2-2, with D unclear. The CDR3 length is 12 residues. Germline V gene sequence: CDR1 SQVTM, CDR2 ANQGSEA. The V and J ends lost 5 bases and 1 base respectively, with 5 bases between them. In nucleotides, the CDR3 is TGCAGCGTTCGAGGGAACACCGGGGAGCTGTTTTTT. This sequence encodes CSVRGNTGELFF.

The gene calls are TRBV5-4 and TRBJ2-3, with 8 bases that match TRBD2. The CDR3 contains 15 residues. The germline gives CDR1 SGHNT, CDR2 YYREEE (reference sequence). V trimming: 2 bases; J trimming: 4 bases; junction bases outside the gene matches: 6. The CDR3 DNA is TGTGCCAGCAGCTTACCCGGGACTAGAGCAGATACGCAGTATTTT. It encodes CASSLPGTRADTQYF.

V gene TRBV5-6 combines with J gene TRBJ1-5; 9 bases are a match to TRBD1. Germline assignment: CDR1 SGHDT and CDR2 YYEEEE. CDR3 size: 15 residues. V was clipped by 4 bases and J by 1 base; unmatched bases: 3. The CDR3 protein is CASSQGQGSNQPQHF. CDR3 DNA: TGTGCCAGCAGCCAGGGACAGGGAAGCAATCAGCCCCAGCATTTT.

The V gene is TRBV27, the J gene TRBJ1-6; D is ambiguous. The CDR3 has 13 amino acids. The germline V gene encodes CDR1 MNHEY and CDR2 SMNVEV (reference sequence). V was trimmed by 0 bases and J by 14 bases, leaving 11 bases between them. The CDR3 is CASSLSTRNSLHF. The CDR3 bases are TGTGCCAGCAGTTTATCGACTAGGAACTCCCTCCACTTT.

The chain uses TRBV14 and TRBJ2-1; 8 positions match TRBD2. This CDR3 contains 16 residues. With 4 bases clipped from V and 8 bases from J, the junction kept 13 bases outside the gene matches. The germline V gene encodes CDR1 SGHDN and CDR2 FVKESK. The CDR3 DNA sequence: TGTGCCAGCAGCCTGGGGACTAGAAGGAGTTACGATGAGCAGTTCTTC. This codes for CASSLGTRRSYDEQFF.

This chain links TRBV6-5 with TRBJ1-1; D perhaps matches TRBD1 (6 bases). The germline gives CDR1 MNHEY, CDR2 SVGAGI. V lost 6 bases to trimming and J lost 0 bases, with 11 bases between them. The CDR3 loop spans 14 amino acids. The CDR3 reads CASSWTDLNTEAFF. CDR3 coding DNA: TGTGCCAGCAGCTGGACAGATCTGAACACTGAAGCTTTCTTT.

The chain recombines TRBV9 with TRBJ1-6; D unresolved. The CDR3 length is 14 residues. From germline, CDR1 is SGDLS and CDR2 YYNGEE. With 0 bases removed from V and 6 bases from J, the gap between germline ends came to 7 bases. The chain's CDR3 is CASSVELSNSPLHF. The CDR3 nucleotides read TGTGCCAGCAGCGTAGAACTGTCTAATTCACCCCTCCACTTT.

This clone was counted once. The genes are TRBV29-1 and TRBJ2-1; 8 bases agree with TRBD2. Germline V gives CDR1 SQVTM, CDR2 ANQGSEA. The trim removed 3 bases at V and 1 base at J, leaving 5 bases unmatched. The CDR3 is 15 residues long. The CDR3 reads CSVEASGRSYNEQFF. CDR3 nucleotide sequence: TGCAGCGTTGAGGCAAGCGGGAGATCCTACAATGAGCAGTTCTTC.

This sequence joins TRBV7-2 and TRBJ2-1, with 9 nucleotides matching TRBD2. With 4 bases clipped from V and 4 bases from J, the junction kept 8 bases outside the gene matches. The CDR3 totals 16 residues. Per germline, CDR1 SGHTA and CDR2 FQGNSA. In nucleotides, the CDR3 is TGTGCCAGCAGCTCCTCCGGGACTAGCCCTTACAATGAGCAGTTCTTC. Translating it yields CASSSSGTSPYNEQFF.

This sequence joins TRBV2 and TRBJ2-7; 7 bases are shared with TRBD2. CDR3 length equals 14 residues. Germline CDR1 is SNHLY and CDR2 is FYNNEI. V shed 10 bases and J 3 bases; nucleotides not matched to a gene: 12. The CDR3: CATSSGQVVYEQYF. The CDR3 DNA follows: TGTGCCACAAGTAGCGGGCAGGTAGTCTACGAGCAGTACTTC.

V is TRBV7-9 and J is TRBJ2-7, with 9 bases matching TRBD2. The CDR3 is 16 amino acids. Trimming cost V 8 bases and J 2 bases; bases outside gene matches: 13. CDR1 is SEHNR, CDR2 FQNEAQ, per germline (reference sequence). CDR3: CASGDSGGQNPYEQYF. The CDR3 nucleotides are TGTGCCAGCGGGGATAGCGGGGGCCAAAACCCCTACGAGCAGTACTTC.

In its sample, this clone was seen once. The gene calls are TRBV11-2 and TRBJ2-5; 8 nucleotides agree with TRBD2. The end of the DNA is better explained by TRBJ2-7, so the J call may be wrong. The germline V gene encodes CDR1 SGHAT and CDR2 FQNNGV. This CDR3 is built from 17 residues. The CDR3 sequence: CASSLEREGGFSYEQYF. CDR3 coding DNA: TGTGCCAGCAGCTTAGAACGGGAGGGGGGGTTTTCCTACGAGCAGTACTTC.